This T cell receptor beta chain derives from a study of blood T cell repertoires in COVID-19. Participants spanned ages about 18 to 100 years and resided in about two dozen US areas. Participant reports of clinical history set cohort assignment. CDR1 SGHTA and CDR2 FQGNSA come from the germline V gene. CDR3 length: 14 amino acids. Germline trimming cut 5 bases from V and 4 bases from J; bases unmatched to any gene: 7. Original data processing: Counts of nucleated cells, estimated from reference gene primer amplification, were obtained. Profiling relied on immunoSEQ multiplex PCR, and the TCRdb table lists in-frame clones only, not all of them. The V and J calls and clone size come from that table; D and trimming were worked out from the DNA. The table has about 290,000 clones, around 90% seen once; the top ten hold around 1.7%.

The specimen sequenced was PBMCs or T cells enriched from blood (not recorded which). The V call is TRBV7-2, the J call TRBJ1-1; 7 bases are shared with TRBD1. The receptor comes from a woman aged 35 to 49 who had recovered from COVID-19. The CDR3 loop reads CASSTRRQGTEAFF. As DNA, the CDR3 is TGTGCCAGCAGCACGCGACGACAGGGCACTGAAGCTTTCTTT.